A single sample gave rise to the 30 T cell receptor beta chains below, sequenced in a study of OX40 agonist ivuxolimab in advanced cancers. The method behind the library was the immunoSEQ multiplex PCR assay. TCRdb's version of the immuneACCESS table is confined to in-frame rearrangements and falls short of the full clone set. An unresolved V gene accounts for under half of the shortfall where checked; the remainder is of unknown origin. Counted in this sample were more than 30,000 clones; around 87% of them appeared once. More than 25% of the sample goes to the ten largest clones. The sample consisted of CD4+ or CD8+ T cells sorted from blood, taken in a trial of the OX40 agonist ivuxolimab. These receptors came from an adult with an advanced solid tumor such as melanoma, head and neck, liver or kidney cancer.

The gene calls are TRBV10-1 and TRBJ2-3, with 7 positions matching TRBD1. Per the germline V gene, CDR1 is WNHNN and CDR2 is SYGVQD (reference sequence). Trimming removed 7 bases from V and 2 bases from J; junction bases left unmatched: 6. The length of the CDR3 is 14 residues. The chain's CDR3 is CASTTGTDTDTQYF. CDR3 DNA sequence: TGCGCCAGCACCACCGGGACAGACACAGATACGCAGTATTTT.

The V call is TRBV15, the J call TRBJ1-2; 10 bases align to TRBD1. Germline values: CDR1 LNHNV, CDR2 YYDKDF (reference sequence). V dropped 1 base and J dropped 8; count of bases not matched to a gene: 13. This CDR3 is 17 amino acids long. The DNA for the CDR3 is TGTGCCACCAGCAGAGCAACACTTCCTGACAGGGGGCACGGCTACACCTTC. This encodes CATSRATLPDRGHGYTF.

This chain joins TRBV9 and TRBJ1-3, with D unclear. Trimming took off 0 bases at V and 0 bases at J, with 13 bases between the two ends. CDR3 length equals 17 residues. Germline assignment: CDR1 SGDLS and CDR2 YYNGEE. The CDR3 here is CASSVGLGSFSGNTIYF. Here the CDR3 DNA reads TGTGCCAGCAGCGTAGGGTTAGGCAGCTTCTCTGGAAACACCATATATTTT. Based on the CDR3 plus reference TRBV9 and TRBJ1-3, the full variable domain is DSGVTQTPKHLITATGQRVTLRCSPRSGDLSVYWYQQSLDQGLQFLIQYYNGEERAKGNILERFSAQQFPDLHSELNLSSLELGDSALYFCASSVGLGSFSGNTIYFGEGSWLTVV.

This sequence joins TRBV4-1 and TRBJ1-2; D not certain. Trimming took off 0 bases at V and 4 bases at J, with 9 bases between the two ends. Germline V gives CDR1 MGHRA, CDR2 YSYEKL. This CDR3 is built from 14 residues. The CDR3 coding sequence is TGCGCCAGCAGCCAAGATCGAGGAGGCTATGGCTACACCTTC. Its protein is CASSQDRGGYGYTF.

The chain carries TRBV7-2 and TRBJ1-2, with D uncertain. Trimming removed 2 bases from V and 8 bases from J, with 9 bases in between. This CDR3 spans 12 amino acids. The germline V gene has CDR1 SGHTA and CDR2 FQGNSA. This chain's CDR3 is CASSLSTEGYTF. DNA for the CDR3: TGTGCCAGCAGCTTATCAACGGAGGGCTACACCTTC.

This chain joins TRBV15 and TRBJ1-4; unclear D gene. CDR1 is LNHNV and CDR2 is YYDKDF in the germline V gene (reference sequence). Trimming pared 1 base from V and 12 bases from J, leaving 12 bases between. CDR3 size: 13 residues. This CDR3 reads CATSRVLGEQLFF. The CDR3 DNA reads TGTGCCACCAGCAGAGTGTTGGGAGAACAACTGTTTTTT.

This clone has a handful of counts. The chain joins TRBV5-1 to TRBJ2-7, with 8 bases that match TRBD1. Per germline, CDR1 SGHRS and CDR2 YFSETQ. This CDR3 spans 13 amino acids. J lost 6 bases, V lost 4 bases, and 6 bases had no gene match. The CDR3 loop is CASSGGQGTEQYF. The CDR3 DNA reads as TGCGCCAGCAGCGGCGGACAGGGTACCGAGCAGTACTTC.

The CDR3 sequence is CASSADDGNNEKLFF. CDR3 DNA: TGTGCCAGCAGCGCTGACGACGGTAATAATGAAAAACTGTTTTTT. V and J are TRBV9 and TRBJ1-4; D not resolved. Germline V gives CDR1 SGDLS, CDR2 YYNGEE. Trimming stripped 3 bases from V and 4 bases from J, with 13 bases between. The CDR3 extends over 15 amino acids.

The rearrangement links TRBV19 to TRBJ1-2; D unresolved. CDR1 is LNHDA, CDR2 SQIVND, per germline (reference sequence). V lost 3 bases and J 2 bases, leaving 16 bases between the germline ends. This CDR3 spans 16 amino acids. The DNA of the CDR3 is TGTGCCAGTAGTATTATCTCCCCTTCCGTCAACTATGGCTACACCTTC. Protein: CASSIISPSVNYGYTF.

This chain's CDR3 is CASSLVTNTIYF. DNA for the CDR3: TGTGCCAGCAGCTTAGTCACGAACACCATATATTTT. The chain has TRBV7-9 and TRBJ1-3, with D unclear. V was cut by 1 base and J by 7 bases, with 5 bases left in between. CDR3 size: 12 residues. Germline V CDR1 and CDR2: SEHNR, FQNEAQ (reference sequence).

The chain employs TRBV10-1 and TRBJ2-2, with D possibly called TRBD1 or TRBD2 (7 bases each). Trimming shortened V by 8 bases and J by 3 bases, and 13 bases separated the two germline ends. CDR1 and CDR2 (germline): WNHNN, SYGVQD (reference sequence). The CDR3 is 14 residues long. CDR3 in DNA: TGCGCCAGCGCCCCAGGGGGGGACACCGGGGAGCTGTTTTTT. Translating gives CASAPGGDTGELFF.

The chain links TRBV5-1 to TRBJ2-7; 7 bases line up with TRBD1. Germline lookup yields CDR1 SGHRS and CDR2 YFSETQ. Trimming at V came to 0 bases and at J to 3 bases, leaving 3 bases not matched to a gene. The CDR3 is 14 residues long. The CDR3: CASSLDGQVYEQYF. The CDR3 DNA reads as TGCGCCAGCAGCTTGGACGGACAGGTCTACGAGCAGTACTTC.

This chain uses TRBV15 with TRBJ2-7; tentatively, D is TRBD2 (7 bases). CDR1 and CDR2 from the germline V gene are LNHNV and YYDKDF (reference sequence). This CDR3 has 15 amino acids. V gave up 1 base and J gave up 3 bases, with 13 bases separating them. The CDR3: CATSRGGGQIYEQYF. The DNA of the CDR3 is TGTGCCACCAGCAGAGGGGGGGGACAAATCTACGAGCAGTACTTC.

This clone was recorded once. The chain recombines TRBV27 with TRBJ2-6; 9 nucleotides line up with TRBD2. CDR1 MNHEY and CDR2 SMNVEV come from the germline V gene (reference sequence). This CDR3 region has 20 residues. J lost 2 bases, V lost 7 bases, and 18 bases had no gene match. In DNA form, the CDR3 reads TGTGCCAGCACCCGACGTAGCGGGAGTTTTGCCGGGGCTGGGGCCAACGTCCTGACTTTC. The encoded protein is CASTRRSGSFAGAGANVLTF.

The chain employs TRBV5-6 and TRBJ1-2, with 7 positions matching TRBD1. V was pared by 4 bases and J by 11 bases, with 11 bases of the junction left unmatched. Germline V lookup: CDR1 SGHDT, CDR2 YYEEEE. The CDR3 spans 13 residues. The CDR3 DNA is TGTGCCAGCAGCCGGCGTACGGGACAGACGTACACCTTC. Translation gives CASSRRTGQTYTF.

In its sample, this clone was seen a few times. The CDR3 DNA reads as TGTGCCAGCAGTGAAGGGCTAGCGGTAGACAATGAGCAGTTCTTC. Amino acid sequence: CASSEGLAVDNEQFF. V and J are TRBV6-1 and TRBJ2-1; 7 bases map to TRBD2. The CDR3 contains 15 residues. Looked up from germline, CDR1 is MNHNS and CDR2 is SASEGT. The trim removed 1 base at V and 5 bases at J, leaving 5 bases unmatched.

The chain is built from TRBV5-6 and TRBJ2-1, with D unresolved. From germline, CDR1 is SGHDT and CDR2 YYEEEE. The CDR3 runs 15 residues. V dropped 3 bases and J dropped 5 bases, with 15 bases sitting between them. The CDR3: CASSSWWAPNNEQFF. The CDR3 bases are TGTGCCAGCAGCTCTTGGTGGGCACCCAACAATGAGCAGTTCTTC.

CDR3 region: CASSQDPGQVSNQPQHF. CDR3 bases: TGCGCCAGCAGCCAAGATCCGGGACAAGTTAGCAATCAGCCCCAGCATTTT. The V gene is TRBV4-1, the J gene TRBJ1-5, with D perhaps TRBD1 (6 bases). This CDR3 comprises 17 residues. The V gene lost 0 bases and the J gene lost 0 bases, with 12 bases spanning the gap. Germline CDR1 and CDR2: MGHRA and YSYEKL.

This rearrangement joins TRBV15 to TRBJ1-2; D is perhaps TRBD1 (6 bases). The CDR3 extends over 15 amino acids. Germline CDR1 reads LNHNV; CDR2 reads YYDKDF (reference sequence). Trimming pared 2 bases from V and 8 bases from J, leaving 18 bases between. CDR3 amino acids: CATSRNQGNIGGYTF. Here the CDR3 DNA reads TGTGCCACCAGCAGAAATCAGGGGAACATAGGAGGCTACACCTTC.

The genes are TRBV6-1 and TRBJ1-3; D not resolved. The V gene lost 2 bases and the J gene lost 0 bases, with 5 bases spanning the gap. Per the germline V gene, CDR1 is MNHNS and CDR2 is SASEGT. This CDR3 spans 14 amino acids. The CDR3 nucleotides read TGTGCCAGCAGTGAATCTGGCTCTGGAAACACCATATATTTT. Its protein is CASSESGSGNTIYF.

The gene calls are TRBV5-1 and TRBJ2-3; maybe TRBD2 (5 bases). Per germline, CDR1 SGHRS and CDR2 YFSETQ. CDR3 length: 15 residues. Trimming removed 0 bases from V and 0 bases from J, with 8 bases in between. The CDR3 DNA is TGCGCCAGCAGCTTGGAAGCTAGCAGCACAGATACGCAGTATTTT. Encoded protein: CASSLEASSTDTQYF.

The rearrangement links TRBV6-1 to TRBJ2-5, with D possibly matching TRBD1 (5 bases). Trimming took 3 bases from V and 0 from J, leaving 14 bases between them. This CDR3 is 16 amino acids long. CDR1 is MNHNS and CDR2 is SASEGT in the germline V gene. This CDR3 is CASSELRQTHQETQYF. For the CDR3, the DNA is TGTGCCAGCAGTGAGCTCCGACAGACCCACCAAGAGACCCAGTACTTC.

V gene TRBV23-1 combines with J gene TRBJ1-5; D gene unclear. TRBV23-1 carries the ORF label, with uncertain function. V shed 2 bases and J shed 2 bases, with 13 bases lying between them. This CDR3 has 16 amino acids. CDR3 bases: TGCGCCAGCAGTCAACGTCCCGTCAAGGGCAATCAGCCCCAGCATTTT. Its translation is CASSQRPVKGNQPQHF.

This chain links TRBV5-4 with TRBJ2-5, with 7 bases that match TRBD2. Matching the DNA end better, TRBJ2-7 makes the J call doubtful. The CDR3 covers 15 residues. From germline, CDR1 is SGHNT and CDR2 YYREEE (reference sequence). CDR3 DNA sequence: TGTGCCAGCAGCCCGGGACTATCCCCGTCCTACGAGCAGTACTTC. This sequence encodes CASSPGLSPSYEQYF.

This chain joins TRBV28 and TRBJ1-5; 7 nucleotides agree with TRBD1. From germline, CDR1 is MDHEN and CDR2 SYDVKM. V shed 5 bases, J shed 1 base, and the junction held 11 bases outside the gene matches. This CDR3 has 17 residues. CDR3 DNA: TGTGCCAGCAGTCTAAGGGGGCATACCTTCAGCAATCAGCCCCAGCATTTT. This translates into CASSLRGHTFSNQPQHF. Combining the CDR3 with reference TRBV28 and TRBJ1-5 gives the whole variable domain DVKVTQSSRYLVKRTGEKVFLECVQDMDHENMFWYRQDPGLGLRLIYFSYDVKMKEKGDIPEGYSVSREKKERFSLILESASTNQTSMYLCASSLRGHTFSNQPQHFGDGTRLSIL.

The chain links TRBV7-2 to TRBJ1-1; unclear D gene. Trimming removed 5 bases at V and 4 bases at J, with 17 bases between. Germline V CDR1 and CDR2: SGHTA, FQGNSA. The CDR3 contains 15 residues. CDR3 sequence reads: CASSLLPGSSTEAFF. The CDR3 DNA reads as TGTGCCAGCAGCCTCCTCCCAGGCTCATCCACTGAAGCTTTCTTT.

This clone was counted a single time. The CDR3 loop is CASSERRVEEQYF. CDR3 coding DNA: TGTGCCAGCAGTGAGCGTAGGGTGGAAGAGCAGTACTTC. The rearrangement uses TRBV2 and TRBJ2-7; unclear D gene. Deletions cut 3 bases from V and 7 bases from J, with 13 bases between. This CDR3 region has 13 residues. Germline V gene data show CDR1 as SNHLY and CDR2 as FYNNEI.

The chain employs TRBV10-2 and TRBJ2-2, with 7 bases that match TRBD1. The trim removed 3 bases at V and 2 bases at J, leaving 6 bases unmatched. CDR3 length: 16 residues. Germline CDR1 reads WSHSY; CDR2 reads SAAADI. CDR3 amino acids: CASSDPDRSNTGELFF. CDR3 bases: TGCGCCAGCAGTGACCCGGACAGGTCCAACACCGGGGAGCTGTTTTTT.

This clone was observed once. The genes are TRBV10-3 and TRBJ2-5, with D uncertain. The germline CDR1 and CDR2 sequences are ENHRY and SYGVKD. CDR3 size: 16 residues. Trimming left V 0 bases short and J 5 bases short, with 16 bases between. The CDR3 loop reads CAISESMGGFAETQYF. CDR3 nucleotides: TGTGCCATCAGTGAGTCTATGGGTGGGTTCGCTGAGACCCAGTACTTC.

The rearrangement links TRBV19 to TRBJ2-1, with D perhaps matching TRBD2 (5 bases). V was trimmed by 4 bases and J by 0 bases, leaving 7 bases between them. CDR1 is LNHDA and CDR2 is SQIVND in the germline V gene (reference sequence). CDR3 length: 14 amino acids. For the CDR3, the DNA is TGTGCCAGTAGTAGGGAGTTCTCCTACAATGAGCAGTTCTTC. Translating gives CASSREFSYNEQFF.